A selection of T cell receptor beta chains follows, all from one sample in a study of OX40 agonist ivuxolimab in advanced cancers. Generated by immunoSEQ multiplex PCR, the TCRdb table keeps only in-frame clones and is missing some. This table holds under 55,000 clones, more than 80% found once. The sample in question was CD4+ or CD8+ T cells sorted from blood, obtained in a trial of the OX40 agonist ivuxolimab. These receptors were obtained from an adult with an advanced solid tumor such as melanoma, head and neck, liver or kidney cancer. The CDR3 runs from the conserved cysteine through the conserved F or W. The D gene is left open where the match is weak. Only some rows state a clone size, as once, few, many or a class for expanded clones.

TRBD2 TRBJ2-5 TRBV28 few CASNGGETQYF TGTGCCAGCAACGGGGGGGAGACCCAGTACTTC
NA TRBJ2-7 TRBV7-9 NA CASSFGVIEQYF TGTGCCAGCAGCTTCGGAGTAATCGAGCAGTACTTC
TRBD2 TRBJ2-3 TRBV27 NA CASSLTVLAGTDTQYF TGTGCCAGCAGTTTAACGGTCCTAGCGGGGACCGATACGCAGTATTTT
NA TRBJ1-1 TRBV9 NA CASSPDRLMNTEAFF TGTGCCAGCAGCCCGGACAGACTGATGAACACTGAAGCTTTCTTT
NA TRBJ1-2 TRBV30 medium-sized CASRGYGYTF TGTGCCTCCCGTGGCTATGGCTACACCTTC
NA TRBJ2-1 TRBV6-5 NA CASGGNNEQFF TGTGCCAGTGGGGGAAACAATGAGCAGTTCTTC
NA TRBJ2-3 TRBV7-2 NA CASSLGVRGTDTQYF TGTGCCAGCAGCTTGGGGGTGAGGGGCACAGATACGCAGTATTTT
NA TRBJ1-2 TRBV19 NA CASSIAPRDRYGYTF TGTGCCAGTAGTATAGCTCCCCGTGACCGCTATGGCTACACCTTC
NA TRBJ1-1 TRBV5-6 NA CASSYWGVPTYTEAFF TGTGCCAGCAGCTACTGGGGTGTCCCTACCTACACTGAAGCTTTCTTT
NA TRBJ2-7 TRBV6-5 few CASIHSSSYEQYF TGTGCCAGCATTCACAGCAGCTCCTACGAGCAGTACTTC